These 31 T cell receptor beta chains were sequenced from one sample in a study of OX40 agonist ivuxolimab in advanced cancers. Using immunoSEQ multiplex PCR, the repertoire was profiled, and TCRdb retains in-frame clones only, with some absent. This table holds more than 65,000 clones, around 89% found once. Sample: CD4+ or CD8+ T cells sorted from blood, taken in a trial of the OX40 agonist ivuxolimab. The receptor set was obtained from an adult with an advanced solid tumor such as melanoma, head and neck, liver or kidney cancer.

The CDR3 nucleotides are TGTGCCAGCAGGACTCCACATGGATATGGCTACACCTTC. It specifies CASRTPHGYGYTF. The V and J genes are TRBV6-5 and TRBJ1-2; no reliable D call. Germline CDR1 reads MNHEY; CDR2 reads SVGAGI. This CDR3 spans 13 amino acids. Deletions cut 6 bases from V and 5 bases from J, with 13 bases between.

The chain recombines TRBV18 with TRBJ2-7; D unresolved. Germline assignment: CDR1 KGHSH and CDR2 LQKENI. The length of the CDR3 is 14 residues. Trimming removed 0 bases from V and 3 bases from J, with 9 bases in between. CDR3 sequence reads: CASSPPTQYYEQYF. The CDR3 DNA reads as TGTGCCAGCTCACCACCGACCCAATACTACGAGCAGTACTTC.

The V and J genes are TRBV7-9 and TRBJ2-3, with 8 nucleotides matching TRBD1. Germline CDR1 is SEHNR and CDR2 is FQNEAQ (reference sequence). V shed 2 bases and J 4 bases; nucleotides not matched to a gene: 5. This CDR3 spans 15 amino acids. The CDR3 DNA reads TGTGCCAGCAGCTTATTGGCAGGGGGCGCAGATACGCAGTATTTT. Residues: CASSLLAGGADTQYF. Supplemented by reference TRBV7-9 and TRBJ2-3, the full variable domain reads DTGVSQNPRHKITKRGQNVTFRCDPISEHNRLYWYRQTLGQGPEFLTYFQNEAQLEKSRLLSDRFSAERPKGSFSTLEIQRTEQGDSAMYLCASSLLAGGADTQYFGPGTRLTVL.

The gene calls are TRBV5-1 and TRBJ1-1; D call uncertain. Germline V gives CDR1 SGHRS, CDR2 YFSETQ. The CDR3 runs 13 residues. Deletions cut 1 base from V and 3 bases from J, with 7 bases between. This CDR3 is CASSLQDDTEAFF. The CDR3, as DNA: TGCGCCAGCAGCTTGCAAGACGACACTGAAGCTTTCTTT.

The chain carries TRBV28 and TRBJ2-7, with D unclear. Germline V CDR1 and CDR2: MDHEN, SYDVKM. Trimming removed 8 bases from V and 2 bases from J, with 10 bases in between. The CDR3 loop spans 12 amino acids. The CDR3 sequence: CASQAMPYEQYF. As DNA, the CDR3 is TGTGCCAGCCAGGCCATGCCCTACGAGCAGTACTTC.

The J gene is TRBJ2-2, the V gene TRBV6-5; D is perhaps TRBD2 (6 bases). CDR1 is MNHEY and CDR2 is SVGAGI in the germline V gene. Trimming took 2 bases from V and 6 from J, leaving 10 bases between them. The CDR3 totals 14 residues. CDR3 amino acids: CASSYMGGPGELFF. Written as DNA, the CDR3 is TGTGCCAGCAGTTACATGGGGGGTCCCGGGGAGCTGTTTTTT.

CDR3 coding DNA: TGTGCCAGCAGCTTGGGCGGGACTAGCGGGGGGCTAAAGACCCAGTACTTC. Translated, it gives CASSLGGTSGGLKTQYF. V usage is TRBV5-4 and J usage is TRBJ2-5, with 15 bases aligning to TRBD2. Germline assignment: CDR1 SGHNT and CDR2 YYREEE (reference sequence). Losses at the gene ends were 0 bases for V and 6 bases for J; bases not matched to a gene: 6. This CDR3 is 17 amino acids long.

This clone was seen a handful of times. The chain carries TRBV29-1 and TRBJ2-7; D is possibly TRBD2 (5 bases). Germline values: CDR1 SQVTM, CDR2 ANQGSEA. The CDR3 has 12 residues. Between the trimmed V and J ends, which lost 3 bases and 3 bases, there was a span of 9 bases. CDR3 coding DNA: TGCAGCGTTGACTCAGAGGGCTACGAGCAGTACTTC. Translating it yields CSVDSEGYEQYF.

This chain links TRBV5-1 with TRBJ2-5, with D possibly matching TRBD1 (5 bases). The CDR3 extends over 14 amino acids. V was trimmed by 4 bases and J by 1 base, leaving 11 bases between them. CDR1 is SGHRS, CDR2 YFSETQ, per germline. The CDR3 DNA reads TGCGCCAGCAGCCCCGGACAATCCCAAGAGACCCAGTACTTC. Amino acid sequence: CASSPGQSQETQYF.

This clone was detected only once. This chain uses TRBV6-1 with TRBJ1-5; perhaps TRBD1 as D (5 bases). V was clipped by 10 bases and J by 3 bases, with 16 bases between them. Per germline, CDR1 MNHNS and CDR2 SASEGT. The CDR3 is 14 residues long. CDR3 region: CATYYSGANQPQHF. CDR3 DNA: TGTGCCACCTACTACAGCGGGGCCAATCAGCCCCAGCATTTT.

The J gene is TRBJ1-3, the V gene TRBV19, with 7 bases that match TRBD1. The trim removed 7 bases at V and 4 bases at J, leaving 7 bases unmatched. The germline V gene encodes CDR1 LNHDA and CDR2 SQIVND (reference sequence). The CDR3 has 14 amino acids. The CDR3 nucleotides read TGTGCCAGTACCGAGCCGGGACAGGGAAACACCATATATTTT. Its translation: CASTEPGQGNTIYF.

The V and J genes are TRBV2 and TRBJ1-5, with 7 bases that match TRBD1. There are 12 residues in the CDR3. The germline V gene encodes CDR1 SNHLY and CDR2 FYNNEI. V lost 4 bases, J lost 9 bases, and 3 bases stayed unmatched. DNA for the CDR3: TGTGCCAGCAGTGGGACAGGAGGGCCCCAGCATTTT. Translating gives CASSGTGGPQHF.

The chain combines TRBV2 with TRBJ1-5, with a weak D call TRBD1 (6 bases). V was clipped by 5 bases and J by 7 bases, with 15 bases between them. CDR1 is SNHLY, CDR2 FYNNEI, per germline. The CDR3 length is 14 residues. CDR3 DNA: TGTGCCAGCAGTCAAACAGGGTGGGCACAGCCCCAGCATTTT. This gives the protein CASSQTGWAQPQHF. The variable domain in full, completed from reference TRBV2 and TRBJ1-5, reads EPEVTQTPSHQVTQMGQEVILRCVPISNHLYFYWYRQILGQKVEFLVSFYNNEISEKSEIFDDQFSVERPDGSNFTLKIRSTKLEDSAMYFCASSQTGWAQPQHFGDGTRLSIL.

This chain joins TRBV2 and TRBJ1-1; D remains ambiguous. The CDR3 extends over 13 amino acids. Germline V gives CDR1 SNHLY, CDR2 FYNNEI. V was pared by 8 bases and J by 1 base, with 11 bases between. The CDR3 sequence: CASSLAANTEAFF. The CDR3, as DNA: TGTGCCAGCTCCCTGGCAGCGAACACTGAAGCTTTCTTT.

The chain combines TRBV11-2 with TRBJ2-3; 9 nucleotides match TRBD2. The V gene end was trimmed by 0 bases and the J gene end by 2 bases; junction bases not matched to a gene: 6. This CDR3 is built from 17 residues. Germline V gives CDR1 SGHAT, CDR2 FQNNGV. The CDR3 DNA is TGTGCCAGCAGCTTAGAGCGAGCGGGGGGAAACACAGATACGCAGTATTTT. Its protein product is CASSLERAGGNTDTQYF.

The chain has TRBV6-1 and TRBJ1-1; tentatively, D is TRBD1 (6 bases). V lost 0 bases and J 5 bases, leaving 16 bases between the germline ends. Germline CDR1 and CDR2: MNHNS and SASEGT. The CDR3 loop spans 16 amino acids. CDR3 coding DNA: TGTGCCAGCAGTGAAGCGCGGGGACACGCCCCAACTGAAGCTTTCTTT. Translation: CASSEARGHAPTEAFF.

The V and J genes are TRBV11-2 and TRBJ1-5, with D uncertain. CDR1 is SGHAT, CDR2 FQNNGV, per germline. The CDR3 runs to 15 residues. V lost 0 bases to trimming and J lost 6 bases, with 12 bases between them. Written as DNA, the CDR3 is TGTGCCAGCAGCTTAGATCCCCATGGGGTTCAGCCCCAGCATTTT. Its protein product is CASSLDPHGVQPQHF.

The sample holds a few counts of this clone. CDR3 sequence reads: CASSDGSGLAQHF. In DNA, the CDR3 is TGCGCCAGCAGTGATGGCAGTGGTTTGGCCCAGCATTTT. J is TRBJ1-5 and V is TRBV10-2; D is unresolved. The CDR3 is 13 amino acids. Germline CDR1 reads WSHSY; CDR2 reads SAAADI. The V end lost 3 bases, the J end lost 11 bases, and 14 bases lay between the germline ends.

The chain links TRBV27 to TRBJ2-6; D possibly corresponds to TRBD1 (6 bases). The CDR3 runs to 21 residues. V lost 4 bases and J 1 base, leaving 26 bases between the germline ends. The germline CDR1 and CDR2 sequences are MNHEY and SMNVEV (reference sequence). CDR3 nucleotides: TGTGCCAGCAGTTCCAGAAAACAGGGATCGTTCCGTGTTTCTGGGGCCAACGTCCTGACTTTC. Residues: CASSSRKQGSFRVSGANVLTF.

The rearrangement links TRBV9 to TRBJ2-3; 9 bases are a match to TRBD1. Germline V gene sequence: CDR1 SGDLS, CDR2 YYNGEE. The CDR3 sequence is 15 residues long. Germline trimming cut 4 bases from V and 2 bases from J; bases unmatched to any gene: 5. The CDR3 here is CASSPRDRDTDTQYF. The CDR3 region has the DNA TGTGCCAGCAGCCCCCGGGACAGGGACACAGATACGCAGTATTTT.

The V gene is TRBV19, the J gene TRBJ2-7, with D tentatively TRBD2 (6 bases). CDR1 is LNHDA and CDR2 is SQIVND in the germline V gene (reference sequence). V lost 4 bases and J lost 5, with 18 bases in between. The CDR3 length is 15 residues. The CDR3 loop is CASSRLGGSGNEQYF. For the CDR3, the DNA is TGTGCCAGTAGTAGGCTCGGAGGGAGTGGAAACGAGCAGTACTTC.

V usage is TRBV6-6 and J usage is TRBJ2-7, with 10 bases matching TRBD1. CDR1 and CDR2 from the germline V gene are MNHNY and SVGAGI (reference sequence). The CDR3 is made up of 14 amino acids. Unmatched junction bases numbered 6, after V lost 5 bases and J lost 5 bases. CDR3 loop: CASSLRTGGDEQYF. CDR3 nucleotide sequence: TGTGCCAGCAGTCTCCGGACAGGGGGGGACGAGCAGTACTTC.

A single count supports this clone. This rearrangement joins TRBV7-8 to TRBJ2-7; maybe TRBD1 (6 bases). CDR3 length: 15 residues. V lost 5 bases, J lost 2 bases, and 16 bases lay in between. Per the germline V gene, CDR1 is SGHVS and CDR2 is FQNEAQ. CDR3 loop: CASSLGGQRTYEQYF. The DNA for the CDR3 is TGTGCCAGCAGCCTCGGTGGACAGAGGACCTACGAGCAGTACTTC.

This chain links TRBV7-8 with TRBJ2-2, with D perhaps given as TRBD1 or TRBD2 (5 bases each). Trimming removed 1 base at V and 7 bases at J, with 13 bases between. Germline V gene lookup returns CDR1 SGHVS and CDR2 FQNEAQ. CDR3 size: 15 residues. CDR3 nucleotides: TGTGCCAGCAGCTTAGTCCCCGGGACCCACGGGGAGCTGTTTTTT. Encoded protein: CASSLVPGTHGELFF.

This clone has a single count. The chain combines TRBV27 with TRBJ2-3; the match to TRBD1 covers 7 bases. The ends lost 4 bases at V and 14 bases at J; junction bases unmatched: 6. The CDR3 has 11 residues. Germline-derived CDR1 and CDR2 are MNHEY and SMNVEV (reference sequence). CDR3 loop: CASSSRQGVYF. CDR3 DNA: TGTGCCAGCAGTTCACGTCAGGGGGTGTATTTT.

The chain links TRBV5-4 to TRBJ2-1; the match to TRBD2 covers 10 bases. CDR1 and CDR2 from the germline V gene are SGHNT and YYREEE (reference sequence). This CDR3 spans 15 amino acids. V lost 3 bases, J lost 7 bases, and 7 bases stayed unmatched. The CDR3 here is CASSSGTSVYNEQFF. The DNA of the CDR3 is TGTGCCAGCAGCTCCGGGACTAGCGTTTATAATGAGCAGTTCTTC.

CDR3 in amino acids: CASSLGGGASYEQYF. The CDR3 coding sequence is TGTGCCAGCAGCTTAGGAGGGGGCGCGTCCTACGAGCAGTACTTC. The chain joins TRBV13 to TRBJ2-7; 7 bases line up with TRBD1. This CDR3 contains 15 residues. Trimming took 0 bases from V and 1 from J; bases not matched to a gene: 3. Germline CDR1 reads PRHDT; CDR2 reads FYEKMQ (reference sequence).

This sequence joins TRBV11-2 and TRBJ2-5; D remains unclear. CDR1 is SGHAT, CDR2 FQNNGV, per germline. V lost 5 bases and J 6 bases, leaving 13 bases between the germline ends. The CDR3 sequence is 13 residues long. The CDR3 protein is CASSVTSSQTQYF. In nucleotides, the CDR3 is TGTGCCAGCAGCGTGACTTCGTCGCAGACCCAGTACTTC.

This chain uses TRBV5-1 with TRBJ1-5; 11 positions match TRBD1. The CDR3 runs to 16 residues. J gave up 7 bases and V 4 bases, and 10 bases lay outside the gene matches. Germline V gives CDR1 SGHRS, CDR2 YFSETQ. CDR3: CASSPGQGGPGQPQHF. The CDR3 bases are TGCGCCAGCAGCCCGGGACAGGGGGGTCCGGGACAGCCCCAGCATTTT. The complete variable domain, with remaining parts taken from reference TRBV5-1 and TRBJ1-5, reads KAGVTQTPRYLIKTRGQQVTLSCSPISGHRSVSWYQQTPGQGLQFLFEYFSETQRNKGNFPGRFSGRQFSNSRSEMNVSTLELGDSALYLCASSPGQGGPGQPQHFGDGTRLSIL.

V and J are TRBV11-2 and TRBJ2-1; no reliable D call. Trimming cost V 1 base and J 0 bases, with 7 bases left between them. This CDR3 is built from 15 residues. CDR1 SGHAT and CDR2 FQNNGV come from the germline V gene. DNA of the CDR3: TGTGCCAGCAGCTTAGGCGTAGGCTCCTACAATGAGCAGTTCTTC. This gives the protein CASSLGVGSYNEQFF.

The CDR3 DNA is TGTGCCAGTAGTATTCAGGGAAGGGGCTCCTACGAGCAGTACTTC. Its translation is CASSIQGRGSYEQYF. The chain has TRBV19 and TRBJ2-7; perhaps TRBD1 as D (5 bases). The ends were cut back, 3 bases at V and 0 bases at J, with 12 bases in the middle. There are 15 residues in the CDR3. Germline lookup yields CDR1 LNHDA and CDR2 SQIVND (reference sequence). Complete variable domain (other parts from reference TRBV19 and TRBJ2-7): DGGITQSPKYLFRKEGQNVTLSCEQNLNHDAMYWYRQDPGQGLRLIYYSQIVNDFQKGDIAEGYSVSREKKESFPLTVTSAQKNPTAFYLCASSIQGRGSYEQYFGPGTRLTVT.